These 8 T cell receptor beta chains were all obtained from the same sample, sequenced in a study of OX40 agonist ivuxolimab in advanced cancers. TCRdb keeps only in-frame clones here, not all; method: immunoSEQ multiplex PCR. The sample holds approximately 77,000 clones; about 89% are singletons and the top ten take about 1.6%. The source was CD4+ or CD8+ T cells sorted from blood, collected in a trial of the OX40 agonist ivuxolimab. The origin of the receptors is an adult with an advanced solid tumor such as melanoma, head and neck, liver or kidney cancer.

The rearrangement joins TRBV11-2 to TRBJ2-7; 9 bases fit TRBD2. CDR1 is SGHAT and CDR2 is FQNNGV in the germline V gene. V trimming: 4 bases; J trimming: 0 bases; junction bases outside the gene matches: 4. The CDR3 totals 15 residues. CDR3 in DNA: TGTGCCAGCAGCTCCGGACTAGCGAGCTCCTACGAGCAGTACTTC. Its protein product is CASSSGLASSYEQYF.

This clone is a singleton in its sample. V is TRBV4-3 and J is TRBJ2-7; D remains unclear. The V gene lost 1 base and the J gene lost 0 bases, with 7 bases spanning the gap. This CDR3 spans 14 amino acids. CDR1 and CDR2 (germline): LGHNA, YSLEER. The CDR3 bases are TGCGCCAGCAGCCAAGTCTTGAGCTCCTACGAGCAGTACTTC. As protein: CASSQVLSSYEQYF.

This chain uses TRBV4-2 with TRBJ2-3; 7 bases are shared with TRBD2. CDR1 is LGHNA and CDR2 is YNFKEQ in the germline V gene. The V gene end was trimmed by 0 bases and the J gene end by 2 bases; junction bases not matched to a gene: 5. This CDR3 comprises 16 residues. CDR3 protein: CASSQELAILTDTQYF. The CDR3 region has the DNA TGTGCCAGCAGCCAAGAACTAGCGATTCTCACAGATACGCAGTATTTT.

The chain has TRBV28 and TRBJ2-1; tentative D call: TRBD2 (7 bases). The CDR3 covers 14 residues. The ends were cut back, 2 bases at V and 9 bases at J, with 14 bases in the middle. The V gene's germline CDR1 is MDHEN and CDR2 SYDVKM. The CDR3 is CASSLGQGRVEQFF. For the CDR3, the DNA is TGTGCCAGCAGTTTAGGCCAGGGGAGGGTTGAGCAGTTCTTC.

This chain connects TRBV30 to TRBJ2-7, with TRBD2 identical over 10 bases. V gave up 3 bases and J gave up 0 bases; unmatched junction bases: 5. CDR3 size: 15 residues. Per the germline V gene, CDR1 is GTSNPN and CDR2 is SVGIG (reference sequence). The CDR3 loop reads CAWSAGLANSYEQYF. In DNA, the CDR3 is TGTGCCTGGAGCGCGGGACTAGCGAACTCCTACGAGCAGTACTTC.

The genes are TRBV5-1 and TRBJ2-3; 9 bases match TRBD2. Per germline, CDR1 SGHRS and CDR2 YFSETQ. Trimming removed 4 bases from V and 1 base from J; junction bases left unmatched: 7. The CDR3 is 16 amino acids. As DNA, the CDR3 is TGCGCCAGCAGCAAGATTAGCGGGAGTGGCACAGATACGCAGTATTTT. Translation: CASSKISGSGTDTQYF.

This sequence joins TRBV28 and TRBJ1-2; D gene uncertain. The germline CDR1 and CDR2 sequences are MDHEN and SYDVKM. This CDR3 has 13 amino acids. Trimming pared 6 bases from V and 8 bases from J, leaving 16 bases between. CDR3 nucleotides: TGTGCCAGCAGACCGTCCGGGCCTAGAGGCTACACCTTC. Its protein product is CASRPSGPRGYTF.

V is TRBV5-4 and J is TRBJ2-7; the match to TRBD2 covers 8 bases. V shed 1 base and J 7 bases; nucleotides not matched to a gene: 7. The CDR3 has 14 amino acids. The germline V gene has CDR1 SGHNT and CDR2 YYREEE (reference sequence). The CDR3 DNA reads TGTGCCAGCAGCTTGACTAGCGGAGTGGGGGAGCAGTACTTC. It translates to CASSLTSGVGEQYF.